Listed here are 29 T cell receptor beta chains from one sample, sequenced in a study of blood T cell repertoires in COVID-19. Libraries were prepared by immunoSEQ multiplex PCR; TCRdb keeps only in-frame clonotypes and omits some of them. The sample lists about 250,000 clones, approximately 85% seen once, with about 9.3% in the top ten. The sample was PBMCs or T cells enriched from blood (not recorded which). These receptor sequences come from a woman aged 45 to 65 with acute COVID-19.

This clone was detected a few times. The chain has TRBV27 and TRBJ1-1; D remains unclear. Trimming removed 0 bases from V and 6 bases from J, with 14 bases in between. Germline CDR1 is MNHEY and CDR2 is SMNVEV (reference sequence). This CDR3 comprises 15 residues. The CDR3 nucleotides read TGTGCCAGCAGTTTATCGAAGACACTCGCCGCTGAAGCTTTCTTT. Its translation: CASSLSKTLAAEAFF.

This chain connects TRBV29-1 to TRBJ2-1; 8 bases map to TRBD2. Germline assignment: CDR1 SQVTM and CDR2 ANQGSEA. The CDR3 is 15 residues long. Unmatched junction bases numbered 7, after V lost 5 bases and J lost 1 base. The CDR3 here is CSVNGGGLSYNEQFF. In DNA, the CDR3 is TGCAGCGTTAACGGCGGGGGGCTTTCCTACAATGAGCAGTTCTTC.

This sequence joins TRBV6-1 and TRBJ1-4; 11 bases fit TRBD1. Germline-derived CDR1 and CDR2 are MNHNS and SASEGT. The CDR3 contains 17 residues. Germline trimming cut 4 bases from V and 4 bases from J; bases unmatched to any gene: 8. DNA for the CDR3: TGTGCCAGCAGTGTGCGGACAGGGGGCGACCTTAATGAAAAACTGTTTTTT. It yields the protein CASSVRTGGDLNEKLFF.

The gene calls are TRBV25-1 and TRBJ1-1; 10 bases align to TRBD1. Germline-derived CDR1 and CDR2 are MGHDK and SYGVNS. Unmatched junction bases numbered 2, after V lost 4 bases and J lost 6 bases. This CDR3 is 13 amino acids long. This CDR3 is CASSAGQGAEAFF. In DNA form, the CDR3 reads TGTGCCAGCAGTGCCGGACAGGGGGCTGAAGCTTTCTTT.

This chain connects TRBV6-2 or TRBV6-3 to TRBJ1-1; D possibly corresponds to TRBD1 (6 bases). The CDR3 totals 12 residues. Per germline, CDR1 MNHEY and CDR2 SVGEGT. Deletions cut 2 bases from V and 11 bases from J, with 12 bases between. DNA of the CDR3: TGTGCCAGCAGTTACGGGGGCCTTACGGCTTTCTTT. Protein sequence: CASSYGGLTAFF.

V gene TRBV30 combines with J gene TRBJ1-2, with 7 bases lining up with TRBD1. The V gene end was trimmed by 2 bases and the J gene end by 2 bases; junction bases not matched to a gene: 2. This CDR3 spans 13 amino acids. CDR1 GTSNPN and CDR2 SVGIG come from the germline V gene (reference sequence). DNA for the CDR3: TGTGCCTGGAGTCGGGGACAGAACTATGGCTACACCTTC. This codes for CAWSRGQNYGYTF.

This chain connects TRBV7-8 to TRBJ1-2; D is unclear. The V end lost 0 bases, the J end lost 7 bases, and 12 bases lay between the germline ends. This CDR3 contains 14 residues. CDR1 and CDR2 from the germline V gene are SGHVS and FQNEAQ. The CDR3 DNA reads TGTGCCAGCAGCTTAGCGGGCCCCGAGGGTGGCTACACCTTC. This codes for CASSLAGPEGGYTF. Combining the CDR3 with reference TRBV7-8 and TRBJ1-2 gives the whole variable domain GAGVSQSPRYKVAKRGQDVALRCDPISGHVSLFWYQQALGQGPEFLTYFQNEAQLDKSGLPSDRFFAERPEGSVSTLKIQRTQQEDSAVYLCASSLAGPEGGYTFGSGTRLTVV.

The chain recombines TRBV7-9 with TRBJ1-1, with a tentative D call TRBD1 (6 bases). CDR1 is SEHNR, CDR2 FQNEAQ, per germline (reference sequence). V was pared by 1 base and J by 4 bases, with 22 bases between. The CDR3 runs to 18 residues. DNA of the CDR3: TGTGCCAGCAGCTTAGTCTCTTTTACACAGGGTCGTGGCACTGAAGCTTTCTTT. This translates into CASSLVSFTQGRGTEAFF.

The chain carries TRBV19 and TRBJ1-2; no firm D call. V was pared by 4 bases and J by 2 bases, with 8 bases between. CDR1 and CDR2 (germline): LNHDA, SQIVND (reference sequence). The CDR3 is 13 residues long. The chain's CDR3 is CASSTGGNYGYTF. CDR3 in DNA: TGTGCCAGTAGTACGGGCGGGAACTATGGCTACACCTTC.

V usage is TRBV9 and J usage is TRBJ2-7; D is ambiguous. The germline gives CDR1 SGDLS, CDR2 YYNGEE. CDR3 length: 14 residues. The ends were cut back, 0 bases at V and 0 bases at J, with 7 bases in the middle. The CDR3, as DNA: TGTGCCAGCAGCGTAGAAGAGAGCTCCTACGAGCAGTACTTC. Translated, it gives CASSVEESSYEQYF.

Concerning this clone itself: Other DNA sequences within the sample encode an identical CDR3. The chain combines TRBV12-3 or TRBV12-4 with TRBJ2-7; 7 bases are shared with TRBD2. V lost 6 bases, J lost 4 bases, and 3 bases stayed unmatched. There are 12 residues in the CDR3. CDR3 DNA sequence: TGTGCCAGCAGCCCGGGGGGATACGAGCAGTACTTC. It specifies CASSPGGYEQYF.

This clone was detected once. The V and J genes are TRBV7-2 and TRBJ1-1, with 8 positions matching TRBD1. The CDR3 spans 14 residues. CDR1 and CDR2 from the germline V gene are SGHTA and FQGNSA. V shed 5 bases, J shed 5 bases, and the junction held 7 bases outside the gene matches. The CDR3 reads CASSLDRVGTEAFF. CDR3 coding DNA: TGTGCCAGCAGCCTGGACAGGGTAGGAACTGAAGCTTTCTTT.

V gene TRBV6-5 combines with J gene TRBJ2-3; maybe TRBD2 (7 bases). The V and J ends lost 0 bases and 1 base respectively, with 11 bases between them. Germline assignment: CDR1 MNHEY and CDR2 SVGAGI. This CDR3 comprises 16 residues. The chain's CDR3 is CASSYSEGGGTDTQYF. In nucleotides, the CDR3 is TGTGCCAGCAGTTACTCGGAGGGGGGGGGCACAGATACGCAGTATTTT.

The gene calls are TRBV19 and TRBJ1-1, with 9 bases lining up with TRBD1. CDR3 length: 16 amino acids. Germline CDR1 is LNHDA and CDR2 is SQIVND (reference sequence). V lost 4 bases and J lost 2; bases outside the gene matches: 8. The CDR3 loop is CASSTLPGQGNTEAFF. CDR3 bases: TGTGCCAGTAGTACACTACCGGGACAGGGCAACACTGAAGCTTTCTTT.

The chain carries TRBV30 and TRBJ2-7, with 12 bases identical to TRBD1. There are 18 residues in the CDR3. CDR1 and CDR2 (germline): GTSNPN, SVGIG (reference sequence). Trimming removed 3 bases from V and 3 bases from J; junction bases left unmatched: 15. DNA of the CDR3: TGTGCCTGGAGCCCCGGGACAGGGGGCTTGAGTCGCCGCTACGAGCAGTACTTC. This codes for CAWSPGTGGLSRRYEQYF.

This chain uses TRBV19 with TRBJ1-5; D ambiguous. The CDR3 sequence is 15 residues long. Germline loops: CDR1 LNHDA, CDR2 SQIVND (reference sequence). With 0 bases removed from V and 3 bases from J, the gap between germline ends came to 9 bases. CDR3 loop: CASSIEWHPNQPQHF. CDR3 in DNA: TGTGCCAGTAGTATAGAGTGGCACCCCAATCAGCCCCAGCATTTT.

The rearrangement links TRBV7-2 to TRBJ2-1; D gene ambiguous. V was cut by 6 bases and J by 6 bases, with 12 bases left in between. The CDR3 extends over 13 amino acids. Germline CDR1 reads SGHTA; CDR2 reads FQGNSA. The CDR3 region has the DNA TGTGCCAGCAGATCCCCCAGTATCAATGAGCAGTTCTTC. It translates to CASRSPSINEQFF. Using reference TRBV7-2 and TRBJ2-1 for the parts outside the CDR3, the full variable domain is GAGVSQSPSNKVTEKGKDVELRCDPISGHTALYWYRQSLGQGLEFLIYFQGNSAPDKSGLPSDRFSAERTGGSVSTLTIQRTQQEDSAVYLCASRSPSINEQFFGPGTRLTVL.

This clone has just one count. The chain combines TRBV19 with TRBJ2-1, with unresolved D. The CDR3 is 13 amino acids. Looked up from germline, CDR1 is LNHDA and CDR2 is SQIVND (reference sequence). The V end was cut by 4 bases, the J end by 5 bases, with 9 bases between. The CDR3 DNA reads TGTGCCAGTAGTAGAACAGCCAACAATGAGCAGTTCTTC. It codes for CASSRTANNEQFF.

The CDR3 protein is CASSYSRETSTDTQYF. The CDR3 bases are TGTGCCAGCAGTTACTCGAGGGAGACTAGCACAGATACGCAGTATTTT. The rearrangement uses TRBV6-5 and TRBJ2-3, with D possibly being TRBD2 (5 bases). CDR1 MNHEY and CDR2 SVGAGI come from the germline V gene. The CDR3 spans 16 residues. Trimming pared 0 bases from V and 0 bases from J, leaving 10 bases between.

The chain recombines TRBV6-1 with TRBJ1-6, with D hard to call. The germline gives CDR1 MNHNS, CDR2 SASEGT. V was shortened by 1 base and J by 7 bases, with 14 bases between the two germline ends. This CDR3 has 16 residues. CDR3 loop: CASSEERGGRNSPLHF. CDR3 nucleotide sequence: TGTGCCAGCAGTGAAGAGCGTGGAGGGAGAAATTCACCCCTCCACTTT.

V gene TRBV6-1 combines with J gene TRBJ1-2; a possible D gene is TRBD1 (6 bases). Germline V gene data show CDR1 as MNHNS and CDR2 as SASEGT. The ends were cut back, 3 bases at V and 5 bases at J, with 22 bases in the middle. CDR3 length: 17 amino acids. CDR3 protein: CASSDRTQPSRGYGYTF. The DNA for the CDR3 is TGTGCCAGCAGTGACCGCACCCAGCCCTCGAGGGGGTATGGCTACACCTTC.

CDR3 region: CASSPGTIQETQYF. For the CDR3, the DNA is TGTGCCAGCAGCCCTGGGACTATTCAAGAGACCCAGTACTTC. This chain connects TRBV5-4 to TRBJ2-5, with 7 bases fitting TRBD2. This CDR3 is built from 14 residues. V shed 4 bases, J shed 2 bases, and the junction held 5 bases outside the gene matches. Germline V gene data show CDR1 as SGHNT and CDR2 as YYREEE (reference sequence).

This chain joins TRBV6-5 and TRBJ2-7; 10 nucleotides line up with TRBD2. The V and J ends lost 3 bases and 6 bases, in that order; junction bases with no gene match: 8. The CDR3 sequence is 15 residues long. The germline V gene has CDR1 MNHEY and CDR2 SVGAGI. This chain's CDR3 is CASSYGLAGGPEQYF. CDR3 in DNA: TGTGCCAGCAGTTATGGGTTAGCGGGGGGTCCCGAGCAGTACTTC.

The CDR3 spells CASSEYRGIFGYTF. DNA of the CDR3: TGTGCCAGCAGTGAATACAGGGGGATCTTCGGCTACACCTTC. V gene TRBV27 combines with J gene TRBJ1-2; 8 bases align to TRBD1. The CDR3 contains 14 residues. V shed 5 bases, J shed 8 bases, and the junction held 10 bases outside the gene matches. The germline CDR1 and CDR2 sequences are MNHEY and SMNVEV (reference sequence).

This clone turned up a few times. This chain joins TRBV6-5 and TRBJ2-7; a possible D gene is TRBD1 (6 bases). The V gene's germline CDR1 is MNHEY and CDR2 SVGAGI. The CDR3 covers 15 residues. V was clipped by 0 bases and J by 4 bases, with 13 bases between them. CDR3 sequence: CASSYSFGTKYEQYF. As DNA, the CDR3 is TGTGCCAGCAGTTACTCCTTTGGGACAAAGTACGAGCAGTACTTC.

This chain joins TRBV5-6 and TRBJ1-4, with TRBD1 as a possible D gene (6 bases). Germline CDR1 and CDR2: SGHDT and YYEEEE. The CDR3 runs 15 residues. Trimming took off 4 bases at V and 7 bases at J, with 17 bases between the two ends. The DNA for the CDR3 is TGTGCCAGCAGCCCAAGGCTCACCAGGGGTGAAAAACTGTTTTTT. This gives the protein CASSPRLTRGEKLFF.

The V gene is TRBV21-1, the J gene TRBJ1-2. TRBV21-1 is shown as a pseudogene. CDR3 size: 13 residues. The CDR3 DNA is TGTGCCAGCATCCCGAGGGAGGTCTATGGCTACACCTTC. Translation: CASIPREVYGYTF.

The chain carries TRBV3-1 (or the pseudogene TRBV3-2) and TRBJ1-2; no clear D. V was cut by 3 bases and J by 4 bases, with 3 bases left in between. The CDR3 covers 11 residues. The germline gives CDR1 LGHDT, CDR2 YNNKEL (reference sequence). DNA of the CDR3: TGTGCCAGCAGCCACCGCTATGGCTACACCTTC. It encodes CASSHRYGYTF.

The rearrangement uses TRBV28 and TRBJ1-4; 10 bases are shared with TRBD1. The CDR3 extends over 14 amino acids. J gave up 5 bases and V 3 bases, and 0 bases lay outside the gene matches. Germline V gene lookup returns CDR1 MDHEN and CDR2 SYDVKM. CDR3 sequence: CASSLGQGNEKLFF. In DNA form, the CDR3 reads TGTGCCAGCAGTTTGGGACAGGGGAATGAAAAACTGTTTTTT.